This T cell receptor (beta chain) was sequenced during a study of shared clonotypes between healthy human individuals. The naive CD8 subset, CD45RO-negative cells positively selected for CCR7, excluded terminally differentiated effector memory CD45RA+ cells. Notes on this clone: Its specificity is not known.

Sequencing was at deep level. Profiled with immunoSEQ multiplex PCR; TCRdb holds only in-frame clones, not every one. In the table there are some 740,000 clones, 90% to 95% of which are singletons. General study findings and limits: Sorted-subset samples were not fully sequenced, rarefaction indicated.

The V gene's germline CDR1 is SGHTA and CDR2 FQGNSA. The CDR3 spans 13 residues. V lost 5 bases and J lost 5, with 13 bases in between. Material: naive CD8+ T cells sorted from blood. The clonotype comes from a man aged 25 to 40 in good health. The chain combines TRBV7-2 with TRBJ2-7; the D gene is possibly TRBD1 (6 bases). The CDR3: CASSPDSSHEQYF. CDR3 in DNA: TGTGCCAGCAGCCCGGACAGTTCTCACGAGCAGTACTTC.